The 24 T cell receptor beta chains reported below all come from one sample, sequenced in a study of cytomegalovirus exposure and HLA in healthy donors. The PCR employed 60 Vbeta primers together with 13 Jbeta primers. The protocol was immunoSEQ multiplex PCR, while the TCRdb copy is restricted to in-frame clones and leaves out a portion. The table lists approximately 50,000 clones, with about 6% in the top ten. The sample was PBMCs. The source of these receptors is a male donor in good health and CMV-seropositive.

The chain is built from TRBV6-5 and TRBJ2-1; 8 bases agree with TRBD2. This CDR3 comprises 13 residues. J was trimmed by 9 bases and V by 5 bases; bases with no gene match: 6. Germline values: CDR1 MNHEY, CDR2 SVGAGI. DNA for the CDR3: TGTGCCAGCAGTCTCGGGGGGGCCGTTGAGCAGTTCTTC. Protein: CASSLGGAVEQFF.

This rearrangement joins TRBV7-9 to TRBJ1-4, with D possibly being TRBD1 (6 bases). Germline assignment: CDR1 SEHNR and CDR2 FQNEAQ (reference sequence). Trimming took 8 bases from V and 10 from J, leaving 17 bases between them. This CDR3 has 13 residues. CDR3 protein: CASLGAGEGKLFF. The CDR3 region has the DNA TGTGCCAGCCTTGGGGCAGGGGAAGGAAAACTGTTTTTT.

The chain joins TRBV7-9 to TRBJ1-1; D call uncertain. The ends were cut back, 5 bases at V and 1 base at J, with 11 bases in the middle. This CDR3 comprises 14 residues. Germline values: CDR1 SEHNR, CDR2 FQNEAQ (reference sequence). CDR3 sequence: CASSPGRTNTEAFF. As DNA, the CDR3 is TGTGCCAGCAGCCCCGGGAGAACGAACACTGAAGCTTTCTTT.

The V gene is TRBV6-6, the J gene TRBJ2-7; D remains unclear. With 6 bases removed from V and 1 base from J, the gap between germline ends came to 7 bases. The CDR3 runs to 12 residues. CDR1 is MNHNY, CDR2 SVGAGI, per germline (reference sequence). For the CDR3, the DNA is TGTGCCAGCAGCACAGCTTCCTACGAGCAGTACTTC. Protein product: CASSTASYEQYF.

The chain employs TRBV2 and TRBJ1-1; D unclear. Germline CDR1 and CDR2: SNHLY and FYNNEI. V was pared by 7 bases and J by 0 bases, with 6 bases between. The CDR3 spans 12 residues. The DNA for the CDR3 is TGTGCCAGCAACAGTCTGAACACTGAAGCTTTCTTT. It yields the protein CASNSLNTEAFF.

The genes are TRBV27 and TRBJ2-7; 7 bases align to TRBD1. J was trimmed by 2 bases and V by 5 bases; bases with no gene match: 3. The CDR3 is made up of 13 amino acids. Germline CDR1 reads MNHEY; CDR2 reads SMNVEV (reference sequence). DNA for the CDR3: TGTGCCAGCAGTCCCGGGACAGCCTACGAGCAGTACTTC. This encodes CASSPGTAYEQYF.

The chain links TRBV18 to TRBJ1-1; D not resolved. Germline CDR1 is KGHSH and CDR2 is LQKENI. V lost 3 bases and J 0 bases, leaving 14 bases between the germline ends. The CDR3 length is 16 residues. CDR3 residues: CASSPQPGSMNTEAFF. DNA for the CDR3: TGTGCCAGCTCACCCCAGCCCGGGTCAATGAACACTGAAGCTTTCTTT. The whole variable domain, remainder taken from reference TRBV18 and TRBJ1-1, is NAGVMQNPRHLVRRRGQEARLRCSPMKGHSHVYWYRQLPEEGLKFMVYLQKENIIDESGMPKERFSAEFPKEGPSILRIQQVVRGDSAAYFCASSPQPGSMNTEAFFGQGTRLTVV.

The chain employs TRBV10-3 and TRBJ2-3, with 9 bases identical to TRBD2. The germline CDR1 and CDR2 sequences are ENHRY and SYGVKD. The CDR3 has 16 residues. Unmatched junction bases numbered 11, after V lost 10 bases and J lost 0 bases. CDR3 sequence reads: CATPSPLAGSTDTQYF. In DNA form, the CDR3 reads TGTGCCACTCCCAGTCCCCTAGCGGGGAGCACAGATACGCAGTATTTT.

V gene TRBV7-9 combines with J gene TRBJ2-7; 9 bases agree with TRBD1. This CDR3 spans 18 amino acids. V was pared by 1 base and J by 1 base, with 11 bases of the junction left unmatched. Looked up from germline, CDR1 is SEHNR and CDR2 is FQNEAQ (reference sequence). The CDR3 is CASSLGPPSGQGSYEQYF. CDR3 DNA sequence: TGTGCCAGCAGCTTAGGACCTCCCTCGGGACAGGGATCCTACGAGCAGTACTTC.

The chain combines TRBV4-3 with TRBJ2-2, with 11 bases matching TRBD2. Germline-derived CDR1 and CDR2 are LGHNA and YSLEER. V lost 2 bases, J lost 6 bases, and 5 bases stayed unmatched. The CDR3 is 16 residues long. The CDR3 reads CASSQLAGGESGELFF. The CDR3 DNA reads TGCGCCAGCAGCCAACTAGCGGGGGGTGAATCCGGGGAGCTGTTTTTT.

The chain has TRBV27 and TRBJ1-1, with D possibly matching TRBD1 (5 bases). Germline V CDR1 and CDR2: MNHEY, SMNVEV (reference sequence). The length of the CDR3 is 13 residues. V was shortened by 0 bases and J by 11 bases, with 13 bases between the two germline ends. The CDR3 sequence is CASSLSSGTGAFF. CDR3 DNA sequence: TGTGCCAGCAGTTTATCGAGTGGGACTGGGGCTTTCTTT.

About this clone itself: At the DNA level, this CDR3 is encoded by other sequences in the same sample as well. The genes are TRBV11-2 and TRBJ2-1, with unresolved D. V was pared by 3 bases and J by 0 bases, with 15 bases between. The CDR3 is 17 amino acids. CDR1 is SGHAT and CDR2 is FQNNGV in the germline V gene. CDR3 nucleotide sequence: TGTGCCAGCAGCTTCCAATCAGCAGCGAGCTCCTACAATGAGCAGTTCTTC. Encoded protein: CASSFQSAASSYNEQFF.

This chain links TRBV5-1 with TRBJ2-1, with D unresolved. V shed 4 bases and J shed 6 bases, with 17 bases lying between them. From germline, CDR1 is SGHRS and CDR2 YFSETQ. CDR3 size: 15 residues. The CDR3 coding sequence is TGCGCCAGCAGCCCAGGTTCCAGTGTCCCCAATGAGCAGTTCTTC. This translates into CASSPGSSVPNEQFF.

This chain uses TRBV6-1 with TRBJ1-2; 8 nucleotides agree with TRBD1. This CDR3 contains 14 residues. CDR1 is MNHNS, CDR2 SASEGT, per germline. V lost 10 bases and J lost 3; bases outside the gene matches: 10. The CDR3 reads CATFPGQVYYGYTF. CDR3 DNA sequence: TGTGCCACCTTTCCGGGACAGGTCTACTATGGCTACACCTTC.

The genes are TRBV28 and TRBJ1-2; D perhaps matches TRBD1 (5 bases). Trimming pared 7 bases from V and 8 bases from J, leaving 17 bases between. Germline CDR1 and CDR2: MDHEN and SYDVKM. CDR3 size: 13 residues. CDR3 protein: CASTRRGLEGYTF. DNA of the CDR3: TGTGCCAGCACCCGACGGGGGTTGGAGGGCTACACCTTC.

The rearrangement links TRBV7-3 to TRBJ2-1, with TRBD2 matching 9 bases. The V gene's germline CDR1 is SGHTA and CDR2 FQGTGA. The junction had 12 bases not matched to a gene; V was cut back by 2 bases and J by 7 bases. The CDR3 runs 17 residues. CDR3 residues: CASSLDSGGSVLNEQFF. The CDR3 nucleotides are TGTGCCAGCAGCTTAGATAGCGGGGGCTCTGTTTTGAATGAGCAGTTCTTC.

V and J are TRBV7-3 and TRBJ2-7; D remains ambiguous. Germline loops: CDR1 SGHTA, CDR2 FQGTGA. This CDR3 region has 13 residues. The V end was cut by 5 bases, the J end by 7 bases, with 15 bases between. CDR3 DNA sequence: TGTGCCAGCAGCCTTGGTGGCCAGAGGGAGCAGTACTTC. It is translated as CASSLGGQREQYF.

This rearrangement joins TRBV11-2 to TRBJ1-5, with D maybe TRBD1 (6 bases). Germline loops: CDR1 SGHAT, CDR2 FQNNGV. The CDR3 extends over 16 amino acids. The V end lost 0 bases, the J end lost 5 bases, and 14 bases lay between the germline ends. The chain's CDR3 is CASSLDPEQGYQPQHF. For the CDR3, the DNA is TGTGCCAGCAGCTTAGATCCTGAACAGGGCTATCAGCCCCAGCATTTT.

This chain uses TRBV9 with TRBJ2-7, with D possibly being TRBD2 (6 bases). V lost 3 bases, J lost 7 bases, and 17 bases lay in between. Germline V gene sequence: CDR1 SGDLS, CDR2 YYNGEE. This CDR3 spans 14 amino acids. CDR3: CASSAGLDLDEQYF. The CDR3 DNA is TGTGCCAGCAGCGCGGGACTTGACCTTGATGAGCAGTACTTC.

This chain connects TRBV6-5 to TRBJ1-1; D is uncertain. The CDR3 covers 14 residues. The germline V gene encodes CDR1 MNHEY and CDR2 SVGAGI. Trimming took 0 bases from V and 6 from J, leaving 11 bases between them. The CDR3 sequence is CASSYSPARPEAFF. As DNA, the CDR3 is TGTGCCAGCAGTTACTCGCCAGCGAGGCCTGAAGCTTTCTTT.

This sequence joins TRBV27 and TRBJ1-1, with a possible D match to TRBD1 (6 bases). The germline CDR1 and CDR2 sequences are MNHEY and SMNVEV (reference sequence). The CDR3 consists of 15 residues. V dropped 2 bases and J dropped 2 bases, with 12 bases sitting between them. Here the CDR3 DNA reads TGTGCCAGCAGTTTAGGGGAACAGGGCAACACTGAAGCTTTCTTT. The encoded protein is CASSLGEQGNTEAFF.

The rearrangement uses TRBV5-1 and TRBJ2-1; a possible D gene is TRBD2 (6 bases). V dropped 3 bases and J dropped 11 bases, with 21 bases sitting between them. The CDR3 sequence is 15 residues long. Germline CDR1 reads SGHRS; CDR2 reads YFSETQ. This CDR3 is CASSSLAGKEGKQFF. The CDR3 DNA sequence: TGCGCCAGCAGCTCCCTCGCGGGGAAAGAGGGAAAGCAGTTCTTC.

The genes are TRBV7-9 and TRBJ1-5, with 9 bases that match TRBD1. Germline CDR1 reads SEHNR; CDR2 reads FQNEAQ (reference sequence). Unmatched junction bases numbered 2, after V lost 5 bases and J lost 0 bases. This CDR3 comprises 15 residues. CDR3 nucleotide sequence: TGTGCCAGCAGCGGGACAGGGTATAGCAATCAGCCCCAGCATTTT. Protein product: CASSGTGYSNQPQHF.

This chain connects TRBV9 to TRBJ1-2; the match to TRBD1 covers 10 bases. The CDR3 spans 14 residues. The junction had 8 bases not matched to a gene; V was cut back by 4 bases and J by 8 bases. Germline V lookup: CDR1 SGDLS, CDR2 YYNGEE. The chain's CDR3 is CASSQGTGATGYTF. The CDR3 DNA sequence: TGTGCCAGCAGCCAAGGGACAGGGGCGACCGGCTACACCTTC. The entire variable domain, with the rest obtained from reference TRBV9 and TRBJ1-2, is as follows: DSGVTQTPKHLITATGQRVTLRCSPRSGDLSVYWYQQSLDQGLQFLIQYYNGEERAKGNILERFSAQQFPDLHSELNLSSLELGDSALYFCASSQGTGATGYTFGSGTRLTVV.